One T cell receptor (beta chain) is described in this entry. Original analysis: The authors estimated nucleated cell counts from reference gene primer amplification. Repertoires were generated with immunoSEQ multiplex PCR, while TCRdb's copy carries only in-frame clones and drops some. The V and J calls and clone size are taken from that table; D and trimming were inferred from the DNA. The table records over 150,000 clones, approximately 82% of them present only once. This entry is derived from a study of blood T cell repertoires in COVID-19. Looking at the study overall: The study drew acute and convalescent COVID-19 samples from the United States, Italy and Spain. Nucleic acid was either cDNA or gDNA, and it came from T cells, B-cell-depleted T cells, or PBMCs.

The CDR3 totals 18 residues. Looked up from germline, CDR1 is SGDLS and CDR2 is YYNGEE. With V trimmed by 0 bases and J by 7 bases, 12 bases remained unmatched. The origin of this receptor is a human donor in a cohort sampled during active COVID-19. V is TRBV9 and J is TRBJ2-1; 11 bases match TRBD2. Sequenced input: peripheral blood. CDR3 sequence (DNA): TGTGCCAGCAGCGTAGGGGTAGGGACTAGCGGAGCTCAGAATGAGCAGTTCTTC. This codes for CASSVGVGTSGAQNEQFF. The whole variable domain, filled in from reference TRBV9 and TRBJ2-1, reads DSGVTQTPKHLITATGQRVTLRCSPRSGDLSVYWYQQSLDQGLQFLIQYYNGEERAKGNILERFSAQQFPDLHSELNLSSLELGDSALYFCASSVGVGTSGAQNEQFFGPGTRLTVL.